Listed below are T cell receptor beta chains from one sample, sequenced in a study of PD-L1 blockade in urothelial cancer. Assay: immunoSEQ multiplex PCR; the TCRdb copy retains only in-frame clones and omits some. The sample carries tens of thousands of clones, about 88% recorded once. This sample comprised PBMCs, obtained around atezolizumab (anti-PD-L1) treatment. The receptor source for this set is a middle-aged man with urothelial cancer. CDR3s include the opening cysteine and the closing phenylalanine or tryptophan. D genes are given only for firm matches. Only part of the rows carry a size: once, few, many, or a class if the clone is expanded.

CDR3 length,clone size,D gene,J gene,V gene,CDR3 DNA,CDR3 protein
14,-,TRBD2,TRBJ2-3,TRBV6-6,TGTGCCAGCAGCAAGCGGGAGGGCCTAAATACGCAGTATTTT,CASSKREGLNTQYF
15,-,-,TRBJ2-1,TRBV19,TGTGCCACCCGGCTCGACCGGAGCTCCTACAATGAGCAGTTCTTC,CATRLDRSSYNEQFF
15,few,-,TRBJ2-2,TRBV5-4,TGTGCCAGCAGCTTGGGACCCGAGGTCACCGGGGAGCTGTTTTTT,CASSLGPEVTGELFF
21,-,TRBD1,TRBJ1-6,TRBV10-3,TGTGCCATCAGTAGGAAACGACTCGGACAGGGAGCCGTCTCCTATAATTCACCCCTCCACTTT,CAISRKRLGQGAVSYNSPLHF
15,-,-,TRBJ1-2,TRBV21-1,TGTGCCAGCAGCAAAGACGGACAGGGGGAGGGAGGCTACACCTTC,CASSKDGQGEGGYTF
14,-,-,TRBJ1-5,TRBV18,TGTGCCAGCTCACCCCAGGGTAGTAGGCAGCCCCAGCATTTT,CASSPQGSRQPQHF
17,-,TRBD1,TRBJ1-5,TRBV18,TGTGCCAGCTCACTCGGTCCCGGGACAGGAGGTAATCAGCCCCAGCATTTT,CASSLGPGTGGNQPQHF
16,-,TRBD1,TRBJ1-2,TRBV19,TGTGCCAGTAGTCTTACCCCGGGACAGGGATCTTATGGCTACACCTTC,CASSLTPGQGSYGYTF
17,-,TRBD2,TRBJ2-3,TRBV5-1,TGCGCCAGCAGCCCCCGGCTCGGGGGGGGGCCCAAAGATACGCAGTATTTT,CASSPRLGGGPKDTQYF
14,-,-,TRBJ2-7,TRBV5-4,TGTGCCAGCAGCCCCGGGACAATAGACTACGAGCAGTACTTC,CASSPGTIDYEQYF
16,-,-,TRBJ1-3,TRBV19,TGTGCCAGTAGTATAGATGGGGGCGCCCCTGGAAACACCATATATTTT,CASSIDGGAPGNTIYF
16,-,-,TRBJ1-5,TRBV27,TGTGCCAGCAGTTCCCTAACAGGAATGGGCAATCAGCCCCAGCATTTT,CASSSLTGMGNQPQHF
18,-,TRBD1,TRBJ1-1,TRBV7-2,TGTGCCAGCAGCTCAGCATGGGACAGGATCCCAAGGGACACTGAAGCTTTCTTT,CASSSAWDRIPRDTEAFF
16,-,TRBD1,TRBJ1-1,TRBV10-1,TGCGCCAGCAGTGGTGGGACAGGCCGCATGAACACTGAAGCTTTCTTT,CASSGGTGRMNTEAFF
14,-,-,TRBJ2-7,TRBV7-6,TGTGCCAGCAGCTCGGCCCCGGGAAACTACGAGCAGTACTTC,CASSSAPGNYEQYF
14,-,-,TRBJ1-3,TRBV30,TGTGCCTGGCAGCGGGGGCGCTCTGGAAACACCATATATTTT,CAWQRGRSGNTIYF
14,-,-,TRBJ2-5,TRBV14,TGTGCCAGCAGCCATCGAAGCGGCCAAGAGACCCAGTACTTC,CASSHRSGQETQYF
14,-,-,TRBJ1-1,TRBV6-4,TGTGCCAGCAGGGGGGGGGTAGGGAACACTGAAGCTTTCTTT,CASRGGVGNTEAFF
13,-,-,TRBJ1-2,TRBV5-4,TGTGCCAGCAGCCAACCGGGACTTCAGCCCCACACCTTC,CASSQPGLQPHTF
13,few,TRBD1,TRBJ2-7,TRBV11-3,TGTGCCAGCAGCCCAGGACAGGGCGGCGAGCAGTACTTC,CASSPGQGGEQYF
15,-,TRBD1,TRBJ1-5,TRBV5-6,TGTGCCAGCAGCTTTTACAGGGGAAGCAATCAGCCCCAGCATTTT,CASSFYRGSNQPQHF
14,-,TRBD1,TRBJ1-4,TRBV7-2,TGTGCCAGCAGCCGGGACAGGGTTGATGAAAAACTGTTTTTT,CASSRDRVDEKLFF
15,-,TRBD1,TRBJ2-5,TRBV14,TGTGCCAGCAGTGGCCCAGGGGGCATAATGCAGACCCAGTACTTC,CASSGPGGIMQTQYF
14,-,TRBD1,TRBJ2-7,TRBV2,TGTGCCAGCAGCTTAGCGAGGGGGCCCTACGAGCAGTACTTC,CASSLARGPYEQYF
13,-,TRBD1,TRBJ2-2,TRBV13,TGTGCCAGCAGCTCCCCAGACAGGGGGAAGCTGTTTTTT,CASSSPDRGKLFF
16,-,TRBD2,TRBJ2-1,TRBV7-6,TGTGCCAGCAGCTTAGCCCAGCGGGAGGTCCCTAATGAGCAGTTCTTC,CASSLAQREVPNEQFF
12,-,-,TRBJ2-7,TRBV7-9,TGTGCCAGCAGCTTATACCTATCGGAGCAGTACTTC,CASSLYLSEQYF
15,-,TRBD2,TRBJ2-1,TRBV19,TGTGCCAGCCGAAGGACTAGCGGGAGTTACAATGAGCAGTTCTTC,CASRRTSGSYNEQFF
15,-,-,TRBJ2-2,TRBV19,TGTGCCAGTAGTATAAGTGGGGGGGCCACCGGGGAGCTGTTTTTT,CASSISGGATGELFF
14,once,-,TRBJ2-5,TRBV9,TGTGCCAGCAGCGTAGTCGGGAGAGGAGAGACCCAGTACTTC,CASSVVGRGETQYF
13,-,-,TRBJ2-7,TRBV11-2,TGTGCCAGCAGACTGGACTATTCCTACGAGCAGTACTTC,CASRLDYSYEQYF
14,-,TRBD1,TRBJ2-7,TRBV28,TGTGCCAGCGTTAGGGACAGGTCGACCTACGAGCAGTACTTC,CASVRDRSTYEQYF